This T cell receptor (beta chain) was recorded in a study of OX40 agonist ivuxolimab in advanced cancers. Whole-study findings and limits: CD4+ and CD8+ blood T cells expanded clonally by week 6 at 0.1 to 3.0 mg/kg.

Concerning this clone itself: Its target is unknown.

Sequencing was performed with immunoSEQ multiplex PCR; in TCRdb, only in-frame clones are kept and a portion is missing. The data hold about 77,000 clones, with around nine tenths observed a single time. This specimen consisted of CD4+ or CD8+ T cells sorted from blood, obtained in a trial of the OX40 agonist ivuxolimab. The TCR was taken from an adult with an advanced solid tumor such as melanoma, head and neck, liver or kidney cancer.

In DNA, the CDR3 is TGTGCCAGCAGCCAAGATCAGGGTGGCGGCTGGGGGACCCAGTACTTC. It specifies CASSQDQGGGWGTQYF. The chain is built from TRBV14 and TRBJ2-5, with a possible D match to TRBD1 (5 bases). With 0 bases removed from V and 7 bases from J, the gap between germline ends came to 18 bases. Looked up from germline, CDR1 is SGHDN and CDR2 is FVKESK. This CDR3 has 16 residues.